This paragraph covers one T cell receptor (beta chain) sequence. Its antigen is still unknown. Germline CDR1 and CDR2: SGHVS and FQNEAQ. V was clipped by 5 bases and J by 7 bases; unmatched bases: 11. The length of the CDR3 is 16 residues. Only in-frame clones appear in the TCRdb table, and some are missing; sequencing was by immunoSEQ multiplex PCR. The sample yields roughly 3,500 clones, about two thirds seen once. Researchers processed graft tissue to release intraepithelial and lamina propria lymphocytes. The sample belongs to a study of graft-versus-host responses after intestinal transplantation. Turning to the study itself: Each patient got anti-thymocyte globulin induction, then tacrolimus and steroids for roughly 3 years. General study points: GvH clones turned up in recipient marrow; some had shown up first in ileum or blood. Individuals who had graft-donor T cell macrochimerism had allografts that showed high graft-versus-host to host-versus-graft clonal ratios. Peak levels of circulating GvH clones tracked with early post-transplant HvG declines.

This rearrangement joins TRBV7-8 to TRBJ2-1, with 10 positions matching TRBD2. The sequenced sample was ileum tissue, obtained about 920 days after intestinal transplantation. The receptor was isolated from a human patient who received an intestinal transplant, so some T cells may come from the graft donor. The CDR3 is CASSPGRSSGRNEQFF. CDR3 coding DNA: TGTGCCAGCAGCCCCGGGCGGAGTAGCGGGAGGAATGAGCAGTTCTTC.